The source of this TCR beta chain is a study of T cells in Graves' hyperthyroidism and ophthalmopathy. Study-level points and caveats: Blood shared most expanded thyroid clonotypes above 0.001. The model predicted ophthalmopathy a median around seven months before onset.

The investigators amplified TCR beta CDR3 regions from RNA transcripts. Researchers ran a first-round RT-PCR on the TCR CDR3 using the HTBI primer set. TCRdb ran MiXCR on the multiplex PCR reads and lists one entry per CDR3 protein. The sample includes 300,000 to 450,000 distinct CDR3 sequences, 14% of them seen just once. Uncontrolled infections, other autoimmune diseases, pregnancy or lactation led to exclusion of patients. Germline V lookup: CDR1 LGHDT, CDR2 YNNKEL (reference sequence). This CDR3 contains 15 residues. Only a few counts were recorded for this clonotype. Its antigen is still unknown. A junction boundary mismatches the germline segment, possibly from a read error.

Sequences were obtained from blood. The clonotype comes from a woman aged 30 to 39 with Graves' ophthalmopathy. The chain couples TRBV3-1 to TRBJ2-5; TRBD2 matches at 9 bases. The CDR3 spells CASSRLAAFQEAQYF. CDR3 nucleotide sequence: TGTGCCAGCAGCCGACTAGCGGCGTTCCAAGAGGCCCAGTACTTC.